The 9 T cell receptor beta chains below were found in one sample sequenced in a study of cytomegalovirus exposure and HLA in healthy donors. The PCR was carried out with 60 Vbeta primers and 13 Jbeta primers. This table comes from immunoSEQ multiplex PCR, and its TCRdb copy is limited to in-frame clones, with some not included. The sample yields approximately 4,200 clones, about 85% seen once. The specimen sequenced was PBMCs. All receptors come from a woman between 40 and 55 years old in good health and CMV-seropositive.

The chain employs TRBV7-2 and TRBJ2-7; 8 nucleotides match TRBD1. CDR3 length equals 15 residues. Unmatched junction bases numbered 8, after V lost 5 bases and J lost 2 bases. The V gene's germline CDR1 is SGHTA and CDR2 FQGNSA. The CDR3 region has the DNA TGTGCCAGCAGCGGCTGGACAGGGTTGGCCTACGAGCAGTACTTC. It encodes CASSGWTGLAYEQYF. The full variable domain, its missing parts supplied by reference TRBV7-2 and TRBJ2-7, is GAGVSQSPSNKVTEKGKDVELRCDPISGHTALYWYRQSLGQGLEFLIYFQGNSAPDKSGLPSDRFSAERTGGSVSTLTIQRTQQEDSAVYLCASSGWTGLAYEQYFGPGTRLTVT.

CDR3 amino acids: CASGGGAYEQYF. Written as DNA, the CDR3 is TGTGCCAGCGGGGGCGGAGCCTACGAGCAGTACTTC. The rearrangement links TRBV11-2 to TRBJ2-7, with D maybe TRBD1 (6 bases). V was clipped by 8 bases and J by 2 bases, with 10 bases between them. In germline, CDR1 is SGHAT, CDR2 FQNNGV. This CDR3 is 12 amino acids long. The whole variable domain, remainder taken from reference TRBV11-2 and TRBJ2-7, is EAGVAQSPRYKIIEKRQSVAFWCNPISGHATLYWYQQILGQGPKLLIQFQNNGVVDDSQLPKDRFSAERLKGVDSTLKIQPAKLEDSAVYLCASGGGAYEQYFGPGTRLTVT.

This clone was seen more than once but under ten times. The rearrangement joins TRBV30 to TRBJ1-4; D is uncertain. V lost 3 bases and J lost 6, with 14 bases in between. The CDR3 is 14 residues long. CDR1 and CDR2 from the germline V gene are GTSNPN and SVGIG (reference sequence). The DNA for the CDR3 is TGTGCCTGGAGCGGCTCGGTACGGGATGAAAAACTGTTTTTT. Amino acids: CAWSGSVRDEKLFF.

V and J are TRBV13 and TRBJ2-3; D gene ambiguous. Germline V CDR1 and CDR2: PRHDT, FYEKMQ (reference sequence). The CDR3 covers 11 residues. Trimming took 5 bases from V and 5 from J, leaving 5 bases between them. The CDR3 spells CASSARDTQYF. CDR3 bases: TGTGCCAGCAGCGCGCGAGATACGCAGTATTTT.

In DNA form, the CDR3 reads TGTGCCTGGATGGGACTAGCGGGCGACCAAAGGCAGTACTTC. It translates to CAWMGLAGDQRQYF. The chain employs TRBV30 and TRBJ2-7; the match to TRBD2 covers 12 bases. Looked up from germline, CDR1 is GTSNPN and CDR2 is SVGIG (reference sequence). The V and J ends lost 4 bases and 9 bases, in that order; junction bases with no gene match: 10. This CDR3 comprises 14 residues.

In DNA, the CDR3 is TGTGCCTGGGGGGGACAGGGGAACGAAAAACTGTTTTTT. It codes for CAWGGQGNEKLFF. V and J are TRBV30 and TRBJ1-4; TRBD1 agrees at 10 bases. Germline assignment: CDR1 GTSNPN and CDR2 SVGIG (reference sequence). The CDR3 is 13 amino acids. V trimming: 5 bases; J trimming: 8 bases; junction bases outside the gene matches: 5.

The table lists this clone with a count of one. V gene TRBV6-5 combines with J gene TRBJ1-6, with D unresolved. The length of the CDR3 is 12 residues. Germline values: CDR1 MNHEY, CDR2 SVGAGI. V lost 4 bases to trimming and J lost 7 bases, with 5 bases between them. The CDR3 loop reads CASSSGNSPLHF. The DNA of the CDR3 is TGTGCCAGCAGTTCGGGAAATTCACCCCTCCACTTT.

CDR3 sequence (DNA): TGTGCCAGCAGGACCCGGACAGGGAAGGCCTACGAGCAGTACTTC. It yields the protein CASRTRTGKAYEQYF. The genes are TRBV6-5 and TRBJ2-7; TRBD1 matches at 8 bases. The germline CDR1 and CDR2 sequences are MNHEY and SVGAGI. The CDR3 totals 15 residues. Trimming took 6 bases from V and 2 from J; bases not matched to a gene: 9.

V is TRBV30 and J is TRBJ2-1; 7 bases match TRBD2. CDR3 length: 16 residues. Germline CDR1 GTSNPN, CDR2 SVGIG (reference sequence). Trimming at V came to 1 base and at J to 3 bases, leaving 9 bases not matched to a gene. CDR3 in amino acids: CAWSALHGRFYNEQFF. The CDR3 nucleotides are TGTGCCTGGAGTGCCCTGCACGGGAGGTTCTACAATGAGCAGTTCTTC.